Sequencing of this T cell receptor (beta chain) was carried out in a study of blood T cell repertoires in COVID-19. Turning to the study itself: Spain, Italy and the United States supplied samples that represented acute and convalescent COVID-19. PBMCs, B-cell-depleted T cells, or T cells provided the cDNA or gDNA that made up the material.

Original data processing: Reference gene primer amplification in the assay estimated nucleated cell counts. Clones were sequenced by immunoSEQ multiplex PCR, and TCRdb holds only the in-frame ones, with some missing. V and J calls and clone size come straight from that table; D and trimming were deduced from the DNA. The table lists approximately 440,000 clones, approximately 88% of them singletons, with 10% to 15% in the top ten. The Seattle patients, enrolled during active infection, were followed longitudinally. The specimen was peripheral blood. The clonotype originates from a woman aged 50 to 60 with COVID-19, enrolled during active disease.

This chain's CDR3 is CASSLSARVSYGYTF. DNA for the CDR3: TGTGCCAGCAGCTTAAGTGCCAGGGTGTCATATGGCTACACCTTC. V and J are TRBV7-9 and TRBJ1-2; possibly TRBD1 for D (5 bases). The V gene lost 2 bases and the J gene lost 5 bases, with 15 bases spanning the gap. The CDR3 is 15 amino acids. Per germline, CDR1 SEHNR and CDR2 FQNEAQ (reference sequence).